This TCR beta chain was observed in a study of T-cell memory formation after mild COVID-19. This CDR3 spans 16 amino acids. The germline gives CDR1 SGHVS, CDR2 FQNEAQ. Trimming removed 5 bases from V and 1 base from J; junction bases left unmatched: 8. Study-wide results and limits: Contracting clones, day 15 to 85, had balanced CD4/CD8, and later expanders favored CD4+.

TCRdb recomputed calls from the 5' RACE reads with MiXCR, one row per CDR3 protein. The sample holds around 340,000 distinct CDR3 sequences, 15% to 20% seen once. Regarding this clonotype: Its antigen is currently unknown.

The origin of this receptor is a man aged 18 to 35 who had mild COVID-19 (a few samples of this study predate the infection). Cell type and time point are not known. Sequencing was done on a sample of PBMCs or a T cell subset sorted from them (not recorded which). J is TRBJ2-3 and V is TRBV7-8, with 8 positions matching TRBD2. The CDR3 region is CASSEVARGGTDTQYF. The CDR3 nucleotides read TGTGCCAGCAGCGAAGTCGCGCGGGGGGGCACAGATACGCAGTATTTT.